These 5 T cell receptor beta chains came from one sample sequenced in a study of T cell responses to AZD1222 COVID-19 vaccine. The method was immunoSEQ multiplex PCR; TCRdb's version includes in-frame clones alone and lacks a portion of them. The sample lists about 180,000 clones; around 90% were seen once. The sample in question was peripheral blood, obtained on day 0 of AZD1222 vaccination. Receptor source: an adult in good health.

The chain recombines TRBV28 with TRBJ1-5; D is possibly TRBD1 (6 bases). The V end was cut by 3 bases, the J end by 4 bases, with 16 bases between. Germline CDR1 reads MDHEN; CDR2 reads SYDVKM. This CDR3 comprises 16 residues. The CDR3 reads CASSFSGGGLNQPQHF. The CDR3 bases are TGTGCCAGCAGTTTTTCTGGGGGCGGATTAAATCAGCCCCAGCATTTT. Looking up the rest from reference TRBV28 and TRBJ1-5 gives the full variable domain: DVKVTQSSRYLVKRTGEKVFLECVQDMDHENMFWYRQDPGLGLRLIYFSYDVKMKEKGDIPEGYSVSREKKERFSLILESASTNQTSMYLCASSFSGGGLNQPQHFGDGTRLSIL.

This rearrangement joins TRBV7-8 to TRBJ2-7; D is tentatively TRBD1 or TRBD2 (5 bases each). The CDR3 has 13 residues. Germline CDR1 reads SGHVS; CDR2 reads FQNEAQ. Trimming removed 6 bases from V and 4 bases from J, with 13 bases in between. Here the CDR3 DNA reads TGTGCCAGCAGACCACGGTGGGGGTACGAGCAGTACTTC. Residues: CASRPRWGYEQYF.

The CDR3 here is CATSDYGNTGELFF. CDR3 coding DNA: TGTGCCACCAGTGATTATGGGAACACCGGGGAGCTGTTTTTT. This chain joins TRBV24-1 and TRBJ2-2; D gene unclear. There are 14 residues in the CDR3. Looked up from germline, CDR1 is KGHDR and CDR2 is SFDVKD. V dropped 2 bases and J dropped 1 base, with 4 bases sitting between them.

The rearrangement uses TRBV7-3 and TRBJ2-7, with 10 bases matching TRBD2. V shed 0 bases, J shed 6 bases, and the junction held 11 bases outside the gene matches. CDR1 is SGHTA, CDR2 FQGTGA, per germline. The CDR3 is 17 amino acids. In nucleotides, the CDR3 is TGTGCCAGCAGCTTAACAGCGCTAGCGGGAGCCGGTGGCGAGCAGTACTTC. Its translation: CASSLTALAGAGGEQYF. The complete variable domain, with remaining parts taken from reference TRBV7-3 and TRBJ2-7, reads GAGVSQTPSNKVTEKGKYVELRCDPISGHTALYWYRQSLGQGPEFLIYFQGTGAADDSGLPNDRFFAVRPEGSVSTLKIQRTERGDSAVYLCASSLTALAGAGGEQYFGPGTRLTVT.

The chain links TRBV15 to TRBJ1-5; no clear D. CDR3 size: 14 residues. Germline values: CDR1 LNHNV, CDR2 YYDKDF (reference sequence). With 1 base removed from V and 2 bases from J, the gap between germline ends came to 6 bases. CDR3 protein: CATSRARGNQPQHF. Here the CDR3 DNA reads TGTGCCACCAGCAGAGCGCGAGGCAATCAGCCCCAGCATTTT.